This T cell receptor (beta chain) was captured in a study of radiation and T cells in renal cell carcinoma. Findings and limits, study-wide: In blood, top tumor clones expanded by 2 weeks, shrinking by 4.

The repertoire was sequenced with immunoSEQ multiplex PCR; TCRdb's copy has only in-frame clones and lacks some. Found here are about 170,000 clones, roughly 90% of them singletons; the top ten hold approximately 10%. Time point meaning: blood 4 weeks post-SBRT, at nephrectomy. Treatment given: 15 Gy SBRT to primary tumor, nephrectomy 4 weeks later. Nephrectomy followed 15 Gy stereotactic body radiation by 4 weeks. Clear cell pathology was present in this patient's renal cell carcinoma. Trimming took 1 base from V and 4 from J, leaving 10 bases between them. The CDR3 sequence is 14 residues long. From germline, CDR1 is SGDLS and CDR2 YYNGEE. Turning to this clone: Its antigen is undetermined.

The receptor was derived from a woman in her forties or fifties with renal cell carcinoma. The rearrangement joins TRBV9 to TRBJ2-3, with TRBD2 as a possible D gene (5 bases). This specimen consisted of blood, obtained from a patient whose treatment included radiotherapy and nephrectomy. CDR3 in DNA: TGTGCCAGCAGCGTAAACGCTAGCCCAGATACGCAGTATTTT. Its translation: CASSVNASPDTQYF.